This T cell receptor (beta chain) was profiled in a study of T cells expressing NK-cell markers. Study-wide background: Seven donors tested HCMV-seropositive and one tested seronegative among the eight sequenced. Study observations and caveats: Dominant NKG2C+ clonotypes were found to form 1.0-7.0% of CD8+ T cells in over 5 donors. The CD3+CD56-NKG2C+ fraction was also led by these clonotypes in a handful of donors.

Looked up from germline, CDR1 is MDHEN and CDR2 is SYDVKM. The CDR3 has 14 amino acids. Regarding this clonotype: The antigen is not known.

With UMIs, 5'RACE template switching was used to make TCR beta cDNA. For each CDR3 protein, TCRdb gives one entry from its re-call of the 5' RACE reads, without DNA. The sample spans almost 450,000 distinct CDR3 sequences; the ten largest clones claim less than 7.5%. The genes are TRBV28 and TRBJ2-5; as DNA is missing, the TRBD2 call by TCRdb cannot be tested. This TCR was recovered from a woman between 18 and 70 years old in good health. Sequencing was done on a sample of blood T cells: a sorted CD56 or NKG2C T cell subset, CD4+ or CD8+ T cells, or bulk PBMC T cells (not recorded which). The CDR3 sequence is CASTRRRWQETQYF.